One and the same sample provided the 32 T cell receptor beta chains below, sequenced in a study of blood T cell repertoires in COVID-19. Produced via immunoSEQ multiplex PCR; TCRdb's table is partial and in-frame only. The table includes roughly 70,000 clones, approximately 90% detected once. Sample: peripheral blood. The receptors were gathered from a woman older than 75 with active COVID-19.

The chain links TRBV5-1 to TRBJ1-4; TRBD1 matches 7 bases. The CDR3 spans 14 residues. V was clipped by 5 bases and J by 5 bases; unmatched bases: 6. From germline, CDR1 is SGHRS and CDR2 YFSETQ. Written as DNA, the CDR3 is TGCGCCAGCAGGAACGGGGACAGCAATGAAAAACTGTTTTTT. It is translated as CASRNGDSNEKLFF.

The rearrangement links TRBV7-2 to TRBJ1-1, with a tentative D call TRBD1 (5 bases). V was clipped by 3 bases and J by 1 base, with 9 bases between them. This CDR3 comprises 14 residues. CDR1 and CDR2 from the germline V gene are SGHTA and FQGNSA. The CDR3 spells CASSLGHANTEAFF. For the CDR3, the DNA is TGTGCCAGCAGCTTGGGGCACGCGAACACTGAAGCTTTCTTT.

V and J are TRBV20-1 and TRBJ2-7; 9 nucleotides line up with TRBD2. Germline V gene sequence: CDR1 DFQATT, CDR2 SNEGSKA (reference sequence). Trimming removed 3 bases from V and 3 bases from J; junction bases left unmatched: 12. This CDR3 comprises 16 residues. CDR3 in DNA: TGCAGTGCTAGTGCCCTGGGAAGCGGGAGGAGCTACGAGCAGTACTTC. Its translation: CSASALGSGRSYEQYF.

The V and J genes are TRBV5-1 and TRBJ2-1, with 10 bases lining up with TRBD1. This CDR3 has 13 residues. After removal of 3 bases from V and 10 bases from J, the junction contained 4 bases not matched to a gene. Germline V gene sequence: CDR1 SGHRS, CDR2 YFSETQ. The CDR3 protein is CASSWDRGGEQFF. The CDR3 bases are TGCGCCAGCAGCTGGGACAGGGGTGGCGAGCAGTTCTTC.

In DNA form, the CDR3 reads TGTGCCAGTAGTAGGATACAGGGGGCGGCAACTAATGAAAAACTGTTTTTT. Translating it yields CASSRIQGAATNEKLFF. The genes are TRBV19 and TRBJ1-4, with 9 bases aligning to TRBD1. The V and J ends lost 4 bases and 0 bases, in that order; junction bases with no gene match: 6. Germline lookup yields CDR1 LNHDA and CDR2 SQIVND (reference sequence). This CDR3 has 17 amino acids.

This chain uses TRBV19 with TRBJ2-1, with D perhaps matching TRBD1 (6 bases). Germline CDR1 reads LNHDA; CDR2 reads SQIVND (reference sequence). V gave up 5 bases and J gave up 3 bases, with 11 bases separating them. CDR3 length: 14 amino acids. The CDR3 sequence is CASSRRTVYNEQFF. CDR3 in DNA: TGTGCCAGTAGTCGGAGGACAGTCTACAATGAGCAGTTCTTC.

The chain couples TRBV7-2 to TRBJ2-2; D may be TRBD2 (5 bases). This CDR3 comprises 14 residues. CDR1 is SGHTA and CDR2 is FQGNSA in the germline V gene. Trimming left V 4 bases short and J 4 bases short, with 10 bases between. This chain's CDR3 is CASSSDRGTGELFF. CDR3 DNA: TGTGCCAGCAGCTCGGATCGGGGCACCGGGGAGCTGTTTTTT.

The chain is built from TRBV9 and TRBJ2-5; 9 bases align to TRBD1. CDR3 length equals 14 residues. Germline assignment: CDR1 SGDLS and CDR2 YYNGEE. V lost 4 bases, J lost 5 bases, and 6 bases stayed unmatched. The CDR3: CASSKDRGFETQYF. Written as DNA, the CDR3 is TGTGCCAGCAGCAAGGACAGGGGTTTTGAGACCCAGTACTTC.

The chain uses TRBV21-1 and TRBJ2-5; TRBD2, the D gene given by the table, was not confirmed from the DNA. TRBV21-1 is recorded as a pseudogene. The CDR3 has 22 residues. This CDR3 reads CASSKWPPGTEERIICQETQYF. Here the CDR3 DNA reads TGTGCCAGCAGCAAATGGCCTCCCGGGACTGAGGAGAGAATTATTTGCCAAGAGACCCAGTACTTC.

The chain links TRBV9 to TRBJ2-5; D might be TRBD2 (6 bases). CDR1 and CDR2 (germline): SGDLS, YYNGEE. The CDR3 extends over 14 amino acids. Trimming removed 3 bases at V and 5 bases at J, with 14 bases between. The CDR3 nucleotides read TGTGCCAGCAGCGACGGAGGGAACGTGGAGACCCAGTACTTC. This codes for CASSDGGNVETQYF.

The CDR3 DNA reads TGTGCCAGCAAGGAACTAGCCGGGGTTGAGACCCAGTACTTC. Translated, it gives CASKELAGVETQYF. This chain links TRBV2 with TRBJ2-5; TRBD2 might be the D (6 bases). The CDR3 totals 14 residues. V lost 7 bases to trimming and J lost 5 bases, with 17 bases between them. Germline V gene sequence: CDR1 SNHLY, CDR2 FYNNEI.

The genes are TRBV5-8 and TRBJ2-5; the match to TRBD2 covers 8 bases. V lost 0 bases and J lost 5; bases outside the gene matches: 12. In germline, CDR1 is SGHTS, CDR2 YDEGEE. This CDR3 region has 17 residues. The CDR3 region is CASSLARGAGAWETQYF. The CDR3 DNA reads as TGTGCCAGCAGCTTGGCCCGGGGAGCGGGGGCATGGGAGACCCAGTACTTC.

CDR3 residues: CASNQSPLSGNTIYF. DNA of the CDR3: TGTGCCAGCAACCAAAGTCCACTCTCTGGAAACACCATATATTTT. The genes are TRBV28 and TRBJ1-3; D unclear. Germline CDR1 is MDHEN and CDR2 is SYDVKM. With 7 bases removed from V and 0 bases from J, the gap between germline ends came to 13 bases. This CDR3 is 15 amino acids long.

This chain links TRBV5-8 with TRBJ2-7, with TRBD1 as a possible D gene (6 bases). The CDR3 length is 15 residues. Looked up from germline, CDR1 is SGHTS and CDR2 is YDEGEE. V was cut by 4 bases and J by 7 bases, with 21 bases left in between. CDR3 nucleotide sequence: TGTGCCAGCAGCAAAGGACAGCCCACCTTGTGGGAGCAGTACTTC. It translates to CASSKGQPTLWEQYF. The variable domain in full, completed from reference TRBV5-8 and TRBJ2-7, reads EAGVTQSPTHLIKTRGQQATLRCSPISGHTSVYWYQQALGLGLQFLLWYDEGEERNRGNFPPRFSGRQFPNYSSELNVNALELEDSALYLCASSKGQPTLWEQYFGPGTRLTVT.

This chain uses TRBV7-9 with TRBJ1-4, with D unresolved. V dropped 6 bases and J dropped 8 bases, with 13 bases sitting between them. Germline V lookup: CDR1 SEHNR, CDR2 FQNEAQ (reference sequence). The CDR3 covers 13 residues. CDR3 amino acids: CASRRDLGEKLFF. The CDR3 DNA follows: TGTGCCAGCAGGAGGGATTTAGGAGAAAAACTGTTTTTT. Combining the CDR3 with reference TRBV7-9 and TRBJ1-4 gives the whole variable domain DTGVSQNPRHKITKRGQNVTFRCDPISEHNRLYWYRQTLGQGPEFLTYFQNEAQLEKSRLLSDRFSAERPKGSFSTLEIQRTEQGDSAMYLCASRRDLGEKLFFGSGTQLSVL.

The rearrangement joins TRBV5-1 to TRBJ2-1; 11 positions match TRBD2. Trimming took 4 bases from V and 7 from J; bases not matched to a gene: 4. This CDR3 is built from 14 residues. Per the germline V gene, CDR1 is SGHRS and CDR2 is YFSETQ. CDR3 amino acids: CASSQTSGENEQFF. For the CDR3, the DNA is TGCGCCAGCAGCCAGACTAGCGGGGAGAATGAGCAGTTCTTC.

This clone has a handful of counts. The rearrangement uses TRBV20-1 and TRBJ2-7; D remains ambiguous. Looked up from germline, CDR1 is DFQATT and CDR2 is SNEGSKA (reference sequence). The CDR3 totals 10 residues. The ends were cut back, 3 bases at V and 5 bases at J, with 5 bases in the middle. CDR3 sequence: CSASNNEQYF. The CDR3 DNA reads TGCAGTGCTAGTAACAACGAGCAGTACTTC.

The chain links TRBV5-1 to TRBJ2-3, with D perhaps matching TRBD2 (7 bases). Germline V CDR1 and CDR2: SGHRS, YFSETQ. The CDR3 runs to 16 residues. With 0 bases removed from V and 2 bases from J, the gap between germline ends came to 13 bases. The CDR3 region has the DNA TGCGCCAGCAGCTTGGAACGGGGGGCCTTCACAGATACGCAGTATTTT. This sequence encodes CASSLERGAFTDTQYF. Full variable domain (outside the CDR3, taken from reference TRBV5-1 and TRBJ2-3): KAGVTQTPRYLIKTRGQQVTLSCSPISGHRSVSWYQQTPGQGLQFLFEYFSETQRNKGNFPGRFSGRQFSNSRSEMNVSTLELGDSALYLCASSLERGAFTDTQYFGPGTRLTVL.

V and J are TRBV7-9 and TRBJ1-5, with TRBD1 identical over 11 bases. After removal of 2 bases from V and 4 bases from J, the junction contained 4 bases not matched to a gene. The length of the CDR3 is 16 residues. CDR1 is SEHNR, CDR2 FQNEAQ, per germline (reference sequence). The DNA of the CDR3 is TGTGCCAGCAGCTTATATGGGACAGGGGGTAATCAGCCCCAGCATTTT. Translation: CASSLYGTGGNQPQHF.

The V and J genes are TRBV4-2 and TRBJ1-1, with 7 nucleotides matching TRBD1. The trim removed 4 bases at V and 4 bases at J, leaving 6 bases unmatched. CDR1 is LGHNA and CDR2 is YNFKEQ in the germline V gene. The CDR3 contains 14 residues. The CDR3 sequence: CASSPTRQGTEAFF. Written as DNA, the CDR3 is TGTGCCAGCAGCCCGACTCGACAGGGCACTGAAGCTTTCTTT.

The chain carries TRBV7-9 and TRBJ2-1; D remains unclear. CDR1 is SEHNR, CDR2 FQNEAQ, per germline (reference sequence). V was cut by 5 bases and J by 4 bases, with 3 bases left in between. The CDR3 runs 11 residues. CDR3 coding DNA: TGTGCCAGCAGCCGTTACAATGAGCAGTTCTTC. It yields the protein CASSRYNEQFF.

This sequence joins TRBV4-2 and TRBJ2-7; 7 bases are shared with TRBD2. The CDR3 loop spans 16 amino acids. The germline V gene encodes CDR1 LGHNA and CDR2 YNFKEQ. V lost 4 bases, J lost 5 bases, and 14 bases stayed unmatched. DNA for the CDR3: TGTGCCAGCAGCCCCCAAAAGCGGGACCCCCCGAACGAGCAGTACTTC. It is translated as CASSPQKRDPPNEQYF.

The J gene is TRBJ2-2, the V gene TRBV15; D is perhaps TRBD2 (7 bases). Germline V gene data show CDR1 as LNHNV and CDR2 as YYDKDF (reference sequence). The CDR3 covers 17 residues. Between the trimmed V and J ends, which lost 0 bases and 4 bases, there was a span of 15 bases. The CDR3 is CATSREVAGAGTGELFF. In DNA, the CDR3 is TGTGCCACCAGCAGAGAGGTTGCGGGGGCCGGCACCGGGGAGCTGTTTTTT.

V is TRBV19 and J is TRBJ2-3; a weak D match, TRBD2 (5 bases). V lost 3 bases, J lost 2 bases, and 12 bases lay in between. CDR1 is LNHDA and CDR2 is SQIVND in the germline V gene (reference sequence). CDR3 size: 15 residues. CDR3 residues: CASSMDRTDTDTQYF. In nucleotides, the CDR3 is TGTGCCAGTAGTATGGACCGGACTGACACAGATACGCAGTATTTT. Variable domain in full (rest from reference TRBV19 and TRBJ2-3): DGGITQSPKYLFRKEGQNVTLSCEQNLNHDAMYWYRQDPGQGLRLIYYSQIVNDFQKGDIAEGYSVSREKKESFPLTVTSAQKNPTAFYLCASSMDRTDTDTQYFGPGTRLTVL.

This clone has just one count. The chain employs TRBV12-5 and TRBJ2-3; TRBD1 matches at 9 bases. Germline V gene sequence: CDR1 LGHNT, CDR2 FRNRAP. Trimming at V came to 10 bases and at J to 1 base, leaving 9 bases not matched to a gene. The CDR3 spans 15 residues. The CDR3 spells CATSRTGEGTDTQYF. The CDR3 DNA reads TGTGCTACGAGCCGGACAGGGGAGGGCACAGATACGCAGTATTTT. The full variable domain, rest sourced from reference TRBV12-5 and TRBJ2-3, is DARVTQTPRHKVTEMGQEVTMRCQPILGHNTVFWYRQTMMQGLELLAYFRNRAPLDDSGMPKDRFSAEMPDATLATLKIQPSEPRDSAVYFCATSRTGEGTDTQYFGPGTRLTVL.

The chain combines TRBV28 with TRBJ2-2; 8 bases align to TRBD2. V was pared by 5 bases and J by 7 bases, with 6 bases of the junction left unmatched. The CDR3 is 14 amino acids. CDR1 is MDHEN and CDR2 is SYDVKM in the germline V gene. This CDR3 is CASSIGLALGELFF. DNA of the CDR3: TGTGCCAGCAGTATAGGACTAGCTCTCGGGGAGCTGTTTTTT.

The rearrangement links TRBV19 to TRBJ2-3; 10 bases fit TRBD1. CDR3 length: 17 amino acids. Trimming cost V 6 bases and J 3 bases; bases outside gene matches: 12. In germline, CDR1 is LNHDA, CDR2 SQIVND (reference sequence). CDR3 sequence reads: CASSLYSGTGATDTQYF. The CDR3 nucleotides are TGTGCCAGTAGCCTCTATTCCGGGACAGGGGCAACAGATACGCAGTATTTT.

This clone was observed once. This rearrangement joins TRBV29-1 to TRBJ2-1, with a tentative D call TRBD2 (5 bases). Between the trimmed V and J ends, which lost 4 bases and 10 bases, there was a span of 5 bases. CDR3 length equals 9 residues. From germline, CDR1 is SQVTM and CDR2 ANQGSEA. The CDR3 DNA is TGCAGCGTTGGAGGGGAGCAGTTCTTC. Its protein is CSVGGEQFF.

This clone was seen once. This chain links TRBV11-2 with TRBJ2-1; 7 nucleotides match TRBD1. Germline V gives CDR1 SGHAT, CDR2 FQNNGV. Trimming took 8 bases from V and 7 from J; bases not matched to a gene: 14. CDR3 length: 15 amino acids. This CDR3 reads CASAGVRQGRNEQFF. CDR3 in DNA: TGTGCCAGCGCCGGAGTGCGACAGGGAAGGAATGAGCAGTTCTTC.

This chain uses TRBV20-1 with TRBJ2-3, with 9 bases lining up with TRBD2. Unmatched junction bases numbered 4, after V lost 3 bases and J lost 3 bases. This CDR3 is built from 14 residues. CDR1 and CDR2 (germline): DFQATT, SNEGSKA (reference sequence). The CDR3 loop reads CSASSGSGTDTQYF. CDR3 in DNA: TGCAGTGCTAGTAGCGGGAGCGGAACAGATACGCAGTATTTT.

The V call is TRBV28, the J call TRBJ1-2; 7 bases are a match to TRBD1. The CDR3 sequence is 14 residues long. V trimming: 5 bases; J trimming: 4 bases; junction bases outside the gene matches: 7. Germline CDR1 is MDHEN and CDR2 is SYDVKM. CDR3 region: CASSPGQAPYGYTF. The CDR3 coding sequence is TGTGCCAGCAGTCCCGGACAGGCCCCCTATGGCTACACCTTC.

J is TRBJ2-3 and V is TRBV5-1, with 9 bases lining up with TRBD1. The J segment lost 2 bases and the V segment lost 4 bases, leaving 5 bases of the junction unmatched. Germline CDR1 SGHRS, CDR2 YFSETQ. This CDR3 is built from 15 residues. CDR3: CASSTGQGSTDTQYF. CDR3 nucleotide sequence: TGCGCCAGCAGCACGGGACAGGGTTCCACAGATACGCAGTATTTT. The variable domain in full, completed from reference TRBV5-1 and TRBJ2-3, reads KAGVTQTPRYLIKTRGQQVTLSCSPISGHRSVSWYQQTPGQGLQFLFEYFSETQRNKGNFPGRFSGRQFSNSRSEMNVSTLELGDSALYLCASSTGQGSTDTQYFGPGTRLTVL.